This T cell receptor beta chain was documented in a study of control samples from healthy donors and cancer patients. Germline V CDR1 and CDR2: GTSNPN, SVGIG (reference sequence). The CDR3 spans 15 residues. The V segment lost 1 base and the J segment 1 base; nucleotides outside the gene matches: 7. TCRdb keeps only in-frame clones here, not all; method: immunoSEQ multiplex PCR. The data show some 97,000 clones, roughly nine tenths seen once. Sequencing was done on a sample of blood. The sequence came from a woman aged 45-65 years in good health. The V gene is TRBV30, the J gene TRBJ2-7; 7 bases are shared with TRBD1. The CDR3 reads CAWSEKGGLSYEQYF. The DNA of the CDR3 is TGTGCCTGGAGTGAAAAAGGGGGCCTTTCCTACGAGCAGTACTTC.